Shown below are 24 T cell receptor beta chains from a single sample sequenced in a study of T cell repertoires in cytomegalovirus infection (dated by TCRdb to between 2019 and 2020). Reads for this sample came from an Illumina HiSeq 1500. TCRdb trimmed public reads at Q25 via fastp, called clones via MiXCR and kept in-frame beta chains. Every CDR3 protein is listed once, alongside the most common genes and DNA of its rows. For this sample there are 510,000 or so distinct CDR3 sequences; around 27% appear just once. The top ten constitute approximately 13% of the sample. Sequenced sample: PBMCs. All receptors derive from a human donor in good health (CMV status not recorded). Some clones in this sample may be carry-over from other donors' samples.

The gene calls are TRBV5-1 and TRBJ2-3; D might be TRBD2 (5 bases). Trimming stripped 0 bases from V and 6 bases from J, with 14 bases between. The germline V gene encodes CDR1 SGHRS and CDR2 YFSETQ. CDR3 length: 15 amino acids. As DNA, the CDR3 is TGCGCCAGCAGCTTGGAACTCCCAGGCGGGGATACGCAGTATTTT. Amino acid sequence: CASSLELPGGDTQYF.

The rearrangement uses TRBV6-5 and TRBJ1-2; D perhaps matches TRBD1 (5 bases). CDR1 MNHEY and CDR2 SVGAGI come from the germline V gene. This CDR3 has 17 amino acids. Trimming took 2 bases from V and 2 from J, leaving 18 bases between them. CDR3 sequence: CASSYHLGGVSNYGYTF. CDR3 nucleotide sequence: TGTGCCAGCAGTTACCACTTGGGGGGGGTGTCAAACTATGGCTACACCTTC.

V is TRBV18 and J is TRBJ2-7; no clear D gene. The length of the CDR3 is 11 residues. Germline CDR1 is KGHSH and CDR2 is LQKENI. Trimming took 3 bases from V and 11 from J, leaving 11 bases between them. The CDR3 spells CASSPDRVKYF. The CDR3 DNA reads TGTGCCAGCTCACCGGACCGGGTGAAGTACTTC.

This clonotype was seen a few times. The CDR3 DNA is TGTGCCAGCAGTGCAGGGGAGGAGACCCAGTACTTC. Translated, it gives CASSAGEETQYF. The chain couples TRBV6-1 to TRBJ2-5, with a tentative D call TRBD1 (6 bases). Germline CDR1 reads MNHNS; CDR2 reads SASEGT. Between the trimmed V and J ends, which lost 4 bases and 5 bases, there was a span of 8 bases. CDR3 size: 12 residues.

This clonotype was picked up many times. The chain recombines TRBV7-2 with TRBJ2-3; D unclear. In germline, CDR1 is SGHTA, CDR2 FQGNSA. V lost 6 bases to trimming and J lost 4 bases, with 11 bases between them. The CDR3 is 13 residues long. The CDR3 bases are TGTGCCAGCAGGCCGGCCAGTCCAGATACGCAGTATTTT. This gives the protein CASRPASPDTQYF.

The rearrangement joins TRBV12-3 or TRBV12-4 to TRBJ2-1; tentative D call: TRBD1 (8 bases). The CDR3 length is 17 residues. V lost 5 bases, J lost 8 bases, and 25 bases lay in between. CDR3 in DNA: TGTGCCAGCAGTCCGGCTATTTACAGGGGGGGTAACGATGAGCAGTTCTTC. Its translation: CASSPAIYRGGNDEQFF.

The chain recombines TRBV15 with TRBJ1-3; tentatively, D is TRBD1 (5 bases). Trimming shortened V by 0 bases and J by 0 bases, and 12 bases separated the two germline ends. There are 17 residues in the CDR3. Germline V gene data show CDR1 as LNHNV and CDR2 as YYDKDF (reference sequence). The CDR3 nucleotides are TGTGCCACCAGCAGAGATCCTTGGACAATCTCTGGAAACACCATATATTTT. Its translation is CATSRDPWTISGNTIYF.

The chain recombines TRBV7-9 with TRBJ1-1; 8 positions agree with TRBD1. The CDR3 totals 14 residues. J lost 0 bases, V lost 6 bases, and 3 bases had no gene match. Germline values: CDR1 SEHNR, CDR2 FQNEAQ (reference sequence). CDR3 coding DNA: TGTGCCAGCAGGACAGGGGATATGAACACTGAAGCTTTCTTT. Translation: CASRTGDMNTEAFF.

This clonotype appeared many times. The chain has TRBV7-2 and TRBJ2-7; TRBD2 matches 7 bases. J was trimmed by 0 bases and V by 0 bases; bases with no gene match: 5. There are 16 residues in the CDR3. Germline CDR1 reads SGHTA; CDR2 reads FQGNSA. Here the CDR3 DNA reads TGTGCCAGCAGCTTAGCGTTGGGGGGGAGCTCCTACGAGCAGTACTTC. Translated: CASSLALGGSSYEQYF.

This clonotype was counted ten times or more. The rearrangement joins TRBV7-2 to TRBJ1-3, with D possibly matching TRBD1 (5 bases). There are 16 residues in the CDR3. The germline gives CDR1 SGHTA, CDR2 FQGNSA. Trimming removed 5 bases from V and 0 bases from J, with 14 bases in between. CDR3 residues: CASSQGNGISGNTIYF. The CDR3 nucleotides read TGTGCCAGCAGCCAGGGCAATGGTATCTCTGGAAACACCATATATTTT.

The chain carries TRBV7-2 and TRBJ2-1; D tentatively reads TRBD1 or TRBD2 (5 bases each). The CDR3 covers 14 residues. Trimming removed 1 base from V and 5 bases from J, with 9 bases in between. CDR1 SGHTA and CDR2 FQGNSA come from the germline V gene. This chain's CDR3 is CASSLDGTNNEQFF. As DNA, the CDR3 is TGTGCCAGCAGCTTAGATGGGACCAACAATGAGCAGTTCTTC. The entire variable domain, with the rest obtained from reference TRBV7-2 and TRBJ2-1, is as follows: GAGVSQSPSNKVTEKGKDVELRCDPISGHTALYWYRQSLGQGLEFLIYFQGNSAPDKSGLPSDRFSAERTGGSVSTLTIQRTQQEDSAVYLCASSLDGTNNEQFFGPGTRLTVL.

This sequence joins TRBV7-7 and TRBJ2-7; 9 bases agree with TRBD1. CDR1 SSHAT and CDR2 FNYEAQ come from the germline V gene (reference sequence). CDR3 size: 15 residues. The CDR3 DNA follows: TGTGCTACCATAACACCCAAGGACAGGGGTTGCGAGCAGTACGTC. Encoded protein: CATITPKDRGCEQYV.

The table lists this clonotype with many counts. The rearrangement uses TRBV7-2 and TRBJ1-5; D not resolved. V was pared by 0 bases and J by 5 bases, with 5 bases between. The germline gives CDR1 SGHTA, CDR2 FQGNSA. The CDR3 runs 13 residues. CDR3 DNA: TGTGCCAGCAGCTTAGCAGGGTATCAGCCCCAGCATTTT. Protein: CASSLAGYQPQHF.

The chain is built from TRBV4-1 and TRBJ2-2, with D uncertain. CDR3 length: 12 amino acids. The V gene's germline CDR1 is MGHRA and CDR2 YSYEKL. V dropped 3 bases and J dropped 6 bases, with 5 bases sitting between them. The CDR3, as DNA: TGCGCCAGCAGCCAGGTCCCCGGGGAGCTGTTTTTT. Translation gives CASSQVPGELFF.

At least ten counts were recorded for this clonotype. The gene calls are TRBV7-2 and TRBJ2-1; D is uncertain. V dropped 7 bases and J dropped 5 bases, with 9 bases sitting between them. The length of the CDR3 is 12 residues. CDR1 and CDR2 from the germline V gene are SGHTA and FQGNSA. The chain's CDR3 is CASKSRDNEQFF. CDR3 nucleotides: TGTGCCAGCAAATCCCGAGACAATGAGCAGTTCTTC.

J is TRBJ2-3 and V is TRBV7-2; 12 bases are shared with TRBD2. This CDR3 is built from 16 residues. V lost 4 bases and J lost 5; bases outside the gene matches: 7. Looked up from germline, CDR1 is SGHTA and CDR2 is FQGNSA. Written as DNA, the CDR3 is TGTGCCAGCAGCTCCCGGACTAGCGGGAAAGTAGATACGCAGTATTTT. Residues: CASSSRTSGKVDTQYF.

The rearrangement links TRBV2 to TRBJ2-3; 9 bases line up with TRBD1. Germline loops: CDR1 SNHLY, CDR2 FYNNEI. Unmatched junction bases numbered 7, after V lost 3 bases and J lost 0 bases. CDR3 length equals 17 residues. DNA of the CDR3: TGTGCCAGCAGTGAGATTGGGACAGGGTATAGCACAGATACGCAGTATTTT. This gives the protein CASSEIGTGYSTDTQYF.

J is TRBJ2-6 and V is TRBV19, with 12 bases that match TRBD2. This CDR3 has 17 amino acids. V lost 7 bases and J lost 0; bases outside the gene matches: 4. Germline CDR1 reads LNHDA; CDR2 reads SQIVND (reference sequence). DNA for the CDR3: TGTGCCAGTAACATACTAGCGGGAGGCTCTGGGGCCAACGTCCTGACTTTC. Translation gives CASNILAGGSGANVLTF.

The gene calls are TRBV29-1 and TRBJ2-6, with D possibly matching TRBD2 (6 bases). Germline CDR1 reads SQVTM; CDR2 reads ANQGSEA. The CDR3 consists of 18 residues. Trimming pared 0 bases from V and 0 bases from J, leaving 15 bases between. The CDR3 nucleotides are TGCAGCGTTGAAGAGGGACTGGCCCTGCTCTCTGGGGCCAACGTCCTGACTTTC. It is translated as CSVEEGLALLSGANVLTF.

The CDR3 DNA reads TGTGCCAGCAGCTTAGCGAGACTAGCGCGGGAGCGGTACAATGAGCAGTTCTTC. Residues: CASSLARLARERYNEQFF. The chain couples TRBV7-9 to TRBJ2-1; 8 bases agree with TRBD2. Germline V lookup: CDR1 SEHNR, CDR2 FQNEAQ (reference sequence). The V gene end was trimmed by 0 bases and the J gene end by 4 bases; junction bases not matched to a gene: 11. This CDR3 contains 18 residues.

This clonotype was observed many times. This chain connects TRBV7-9 to TRBJ2-7; D call uncertain. This CDR3 region has 16 residues. CDR1 and CDR2 (germline): SEHNR, FQNEAQ (reference sequence). V dropped 4 bases and J dropped 0 bases, with 16 bases sitting between them. The CDR3, as DNA: TGTGCCAGCAGCTCCCGGTTGGGTCAGAGCTCCTACGAGCAGTACTTC. Translated: CASSSRLGQSSYEQYF.

V is TRBV4-3 and J is TRBJ2-3; possible D gene TRBD2, 6 bases. V lost 4 bases and J 6 bases, leaving 11 bases between the germline ends. The germline V gene has CDR1 LGHNA and CDR2 YSLEER. The CDR3 sequence is 13 residues long. As DNA, the CDR3 is TGCGCCAGCAGCCGGGGGGAATCCGATACGCAGTATTTT. This sequence encodes CASSRGESDTQYF.

The rearrangement joins TRBV7-9 to TRBJ2-5, with unresolved D. Germline-derived CDR1 and CDR2 are SEHNR and FQNEAQ (reference sequence). Trimming left V 4 bases short and J 5 bases short, with 8 bases between. There are 12 residues in the CDR3. This CDR3 reads CASSSMRETQYF. The CDR3 nucleotides read TGTGCCAGCAGCTCTATGAGGGAGACCCAGTACTTC. The full variable domain, completed using reference TRBV7-9 and TRBJ2-5, is DTGVSQNPRHKITKRGQNVTFRCDPISEHNRLYWYRQTLGQGPEFLTYFQNEAQLEKSRLLSDRFSAERPKGSFSTLEIQRTEQGDSAMYLCASSSMRETQYFGPGTRLLVL.

The V call is TRBV11-2, the J call TRBJ2-5; 13 bases are shared with TRBD2. Trimming cost V 5 bases and J 4 bases; bases outside gene matches: 16. The CDR3 is 19 residues long. The germline V gene has CDR1 SGHAT and CDR2 FQNNGV. CDR3: CASSRSHVLAGGRGETQYF. The CDR3 nucleotides read TGTGCCAGCAGCCGTAGTCATGTACTAGCGGGAGGGCGGGGAGAGACCCAGTACTTC. Full variable domain (outside the CDR3, taken from reference TRBV11-2 and TRBJ2-5): EAGVAQSPRYKIIEKRQSVAFWCNPISGHATLYWYQQILGQGPKLLIQFQNNGVVDDSQLPKDRFSAERLKGVDSTLKIQPAKLEDSAVYLCASSRSHVLAGGRGETQYFGPGTRLLVL.